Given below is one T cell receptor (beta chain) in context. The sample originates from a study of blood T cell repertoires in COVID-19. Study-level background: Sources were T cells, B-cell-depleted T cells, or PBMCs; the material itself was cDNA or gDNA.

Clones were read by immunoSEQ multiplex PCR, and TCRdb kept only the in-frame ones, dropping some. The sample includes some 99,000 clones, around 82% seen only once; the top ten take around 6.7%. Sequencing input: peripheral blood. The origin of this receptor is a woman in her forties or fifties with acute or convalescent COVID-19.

The CDR3 coding sequence is TGTGCCAGCAGCTTAGGCCTAACCTCCCGGGACTTACAAGAGACCCAGTACTTC. Protein: CASSLGLTSRDLQETQYF. V is TRBV11-2 and J is TRBJ2-5; tentatively, D is TRBD2 (6 bases). The germline V gene has CDR1 SGHAT and CDR2 FQNNGV. Between the trimmed V and J ends, which lost 1 base and 2 bases, there was a span of 20 bases. The CDR3 loop spans 18 amino acids.